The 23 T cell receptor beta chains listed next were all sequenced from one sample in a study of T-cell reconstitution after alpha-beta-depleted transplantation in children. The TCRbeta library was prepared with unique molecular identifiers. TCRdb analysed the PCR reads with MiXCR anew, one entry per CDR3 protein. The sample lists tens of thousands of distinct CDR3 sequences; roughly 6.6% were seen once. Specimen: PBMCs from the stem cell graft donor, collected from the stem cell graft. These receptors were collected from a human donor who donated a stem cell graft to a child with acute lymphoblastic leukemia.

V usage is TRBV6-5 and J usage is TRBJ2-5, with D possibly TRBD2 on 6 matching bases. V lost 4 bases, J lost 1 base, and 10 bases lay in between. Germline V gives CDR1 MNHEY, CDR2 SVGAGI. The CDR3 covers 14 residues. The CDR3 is CASSWEEVQETQYF. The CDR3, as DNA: TGTGCCAGCAGTTGGGAGGAGGTCCAAGAGACCCAGTACTTC.

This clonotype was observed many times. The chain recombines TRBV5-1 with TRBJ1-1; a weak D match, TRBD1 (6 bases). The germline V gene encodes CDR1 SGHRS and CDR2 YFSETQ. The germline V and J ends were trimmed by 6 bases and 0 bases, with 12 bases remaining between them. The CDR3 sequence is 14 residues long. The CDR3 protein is CASKGQGLNTEAFF. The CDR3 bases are TGCGCCAGCAAGGGTCAGGGGCTGAACACTGAAGCTTTCTTT.

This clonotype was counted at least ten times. The CDR3, as DNA: TGCGCCAGCAGCCCAGGACATAACTATGGCTACACCTTC. Translated, it gives CASSPGHNYGYTF. The rearrangement uses TRBV5-1 and TRBJ1-2; D might be TRBD1 (5 bases). V shed 4 bases and J shed 1 base, with 8 bases lying between them. CDR1 and CDR2 from the germline V gene are SGHRS and YFSETQ. This CDR3 spans 13 amino acids.

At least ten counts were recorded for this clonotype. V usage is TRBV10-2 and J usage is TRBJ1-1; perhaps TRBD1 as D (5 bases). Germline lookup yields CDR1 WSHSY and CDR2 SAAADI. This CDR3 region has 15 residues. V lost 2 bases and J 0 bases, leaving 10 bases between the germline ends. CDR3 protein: CASSELGPMNTEAFF. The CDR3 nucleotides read TGCGCCAGCAGTGAGCTGGGACCCATGAACACTGAAGCTTTCTTT.

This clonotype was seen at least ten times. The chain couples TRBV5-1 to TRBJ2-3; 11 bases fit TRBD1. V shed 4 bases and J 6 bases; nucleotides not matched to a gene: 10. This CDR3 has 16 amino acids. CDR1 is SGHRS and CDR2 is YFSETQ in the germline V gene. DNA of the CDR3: TGCGCCAGCAGCAAAGGACAGGGGGCCCAAACGGATACGCAGTATTTT. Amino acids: CASSKGQGAQTDTQYF. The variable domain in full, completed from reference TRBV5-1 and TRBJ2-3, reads KAGVTQTPRYLIKTRGQQVTLSCSPISGHRSVSWYQQTPGQGLQFLFEYFSETQRNKGNFPGRFSGRQFSNSRSEMNVSTLELGDSALYLCASSKGQGAQTDTQYFGPGTRLTVL.

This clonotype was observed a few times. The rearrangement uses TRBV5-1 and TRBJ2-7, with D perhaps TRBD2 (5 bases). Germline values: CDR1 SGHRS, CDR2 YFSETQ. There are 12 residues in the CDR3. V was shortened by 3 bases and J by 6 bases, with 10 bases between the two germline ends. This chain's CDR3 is CASSYTSGEQYF. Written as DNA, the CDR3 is TGCGCCAGCAGCTACACGAGCGGCGAGCAGTACTTC.

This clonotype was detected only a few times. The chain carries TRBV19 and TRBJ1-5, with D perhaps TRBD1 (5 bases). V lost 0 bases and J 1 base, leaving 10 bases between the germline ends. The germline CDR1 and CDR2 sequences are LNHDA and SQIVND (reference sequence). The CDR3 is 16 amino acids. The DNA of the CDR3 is TGTGCCAGTAGTATAGAGGGGACGACGAGCAATCAGCCCCAGCATTTT. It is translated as CASSIEGTTSNQPQHF.

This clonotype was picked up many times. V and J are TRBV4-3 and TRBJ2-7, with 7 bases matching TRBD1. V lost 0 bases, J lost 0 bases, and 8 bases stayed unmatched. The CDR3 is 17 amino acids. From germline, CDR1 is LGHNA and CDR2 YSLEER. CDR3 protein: CASSQELRDSVSYEQYF. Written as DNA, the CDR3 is TGCGCCAGCAGCCAAGAGCTCCGGGACAGCGTCTCCTACGAGCAGTACTTC.

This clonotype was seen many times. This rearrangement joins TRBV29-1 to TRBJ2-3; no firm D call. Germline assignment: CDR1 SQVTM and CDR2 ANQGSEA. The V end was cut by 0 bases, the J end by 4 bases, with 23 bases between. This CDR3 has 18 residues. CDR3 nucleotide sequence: TGCAGCGTTGAAGATGAGGAGTCATGCCCCCGGGTCGCAGATACGCAGTATTTT. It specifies CSVEDEESCPRVADTQYF.

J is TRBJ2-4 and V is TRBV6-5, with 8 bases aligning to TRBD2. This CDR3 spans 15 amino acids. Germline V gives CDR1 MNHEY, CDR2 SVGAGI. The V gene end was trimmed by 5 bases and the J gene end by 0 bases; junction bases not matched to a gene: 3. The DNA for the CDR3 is TGTGCCAGCAGTGATCTAGCGGGAGCCAAAAACATTCAGTACTTC. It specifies CASSDLAGAKNIQYF.

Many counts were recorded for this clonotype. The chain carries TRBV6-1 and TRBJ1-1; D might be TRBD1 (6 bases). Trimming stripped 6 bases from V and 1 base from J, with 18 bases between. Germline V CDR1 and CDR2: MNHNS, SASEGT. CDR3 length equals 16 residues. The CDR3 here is CASSSFHMGQNTEAFF. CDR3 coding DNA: TGTGCCAGCAGCTCGTTCCATATGGGACAGAACACTGAAGCTTTCTTT.

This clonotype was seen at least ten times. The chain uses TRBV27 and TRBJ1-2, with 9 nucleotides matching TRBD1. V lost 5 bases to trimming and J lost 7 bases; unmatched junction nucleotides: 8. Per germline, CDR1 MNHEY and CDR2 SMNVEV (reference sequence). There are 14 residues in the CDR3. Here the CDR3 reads CASSPQTGGSGYTF. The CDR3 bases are TGTGCCAGCAGTCCTCAGACAGGGGGTTCTGGCTACACCTTC.

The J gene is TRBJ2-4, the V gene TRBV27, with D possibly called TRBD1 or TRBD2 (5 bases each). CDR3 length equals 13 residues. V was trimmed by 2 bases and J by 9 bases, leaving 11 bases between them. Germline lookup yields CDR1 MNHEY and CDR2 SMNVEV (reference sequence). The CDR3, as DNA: TGTGCCAGCAGTTTAGGACTGAGGGGCATTCAGTACTTC. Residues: CASSLGLRGIQYF.

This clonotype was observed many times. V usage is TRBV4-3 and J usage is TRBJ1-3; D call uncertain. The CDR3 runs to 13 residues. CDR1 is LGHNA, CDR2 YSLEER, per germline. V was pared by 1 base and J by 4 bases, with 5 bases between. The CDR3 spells CASSQGLGNTIYF. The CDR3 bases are TGCGCCAGCAGCCAAGGTTTAGGAAACACCATATATTTT.

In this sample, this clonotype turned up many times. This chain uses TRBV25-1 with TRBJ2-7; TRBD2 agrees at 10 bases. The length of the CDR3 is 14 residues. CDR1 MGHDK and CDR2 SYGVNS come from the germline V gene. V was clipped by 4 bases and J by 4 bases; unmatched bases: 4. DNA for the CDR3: TGTGCCAGCAGTGGTAGCGGGAGGTGGTACGAGCAGTACTTC. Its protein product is CASSGSGRWYEQYF.

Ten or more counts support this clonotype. The CDR3 DNA follows: TGTGCCAGCAGTAAGCTAGGGTACAATGAGCAGTTCTTC. Its protein product is CASSKLGYNEQFF. The chain has TRBV6-1 and TRBJ2-1; no definite D call. Germline V gene sequence: CDR1 MNHNS, CDR2 SASEGT. Trimming left V 5 bases short and J 4 bases short, with 9 bases between. CDR3 length equals 13 residues.

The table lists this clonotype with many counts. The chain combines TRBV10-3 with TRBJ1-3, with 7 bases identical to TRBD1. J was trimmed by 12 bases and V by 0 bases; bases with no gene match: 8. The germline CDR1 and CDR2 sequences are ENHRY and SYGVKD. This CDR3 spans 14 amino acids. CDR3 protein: CAISESPGQQNIYF. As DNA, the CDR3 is TGTGCCATCAGTGAGTCTCCGGGACAGCAGAACATATATTTT.

The CDR3 reads CATSRDYDGDGANVLTF. CDR3 DNA: TGTGCCACCAGCAGAGATTACGACGGGGATGGGGCCAACGTCCTGACTTTC. The chain combines TRBV15 with TRBJ2-6; D is possibly TRBD2 (5 bases). V was pared by 0 bases and J by 3 bases, with 12 bases between. Germline lookup yields CDR1 LNHNV and CDR2 YYDKDF (reference sequence). The CDR3 consists of 17 residues.

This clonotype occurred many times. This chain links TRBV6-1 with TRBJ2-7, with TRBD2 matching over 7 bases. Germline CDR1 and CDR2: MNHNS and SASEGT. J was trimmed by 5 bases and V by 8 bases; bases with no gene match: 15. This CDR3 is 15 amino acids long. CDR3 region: CASSLGGGPIDEQYF. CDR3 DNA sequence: TGTGCCAGCTCCTTGGGGGGAGGGCCAATTGACGAGCAGTACTTC.

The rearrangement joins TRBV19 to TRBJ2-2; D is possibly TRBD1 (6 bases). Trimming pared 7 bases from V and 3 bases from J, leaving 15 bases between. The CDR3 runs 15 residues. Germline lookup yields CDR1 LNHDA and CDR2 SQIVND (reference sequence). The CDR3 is CASTTDRTYTGELFF. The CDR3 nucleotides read TGTGCCAGTACCACGGACAGAACTTACACCGGGGAGCTGTTTTTT.

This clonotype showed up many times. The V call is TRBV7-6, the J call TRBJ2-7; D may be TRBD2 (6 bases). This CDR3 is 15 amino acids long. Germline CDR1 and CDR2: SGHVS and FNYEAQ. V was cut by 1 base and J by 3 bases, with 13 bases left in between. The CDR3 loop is CASSLVSGGSYEQYF. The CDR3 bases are TGTGCCAGCAGCTTAGTTTCAGGAGGGAGCTACGAGCAGTACTTC.

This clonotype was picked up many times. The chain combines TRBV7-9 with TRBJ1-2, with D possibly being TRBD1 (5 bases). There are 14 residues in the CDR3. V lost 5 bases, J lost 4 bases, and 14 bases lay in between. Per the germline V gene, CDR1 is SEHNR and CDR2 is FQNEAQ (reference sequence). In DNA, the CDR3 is TGTGCCAGCAGCCCCGCTTCAGGGCTCTATGGCTACACCTTC. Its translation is CASSPASGLYGYTF.

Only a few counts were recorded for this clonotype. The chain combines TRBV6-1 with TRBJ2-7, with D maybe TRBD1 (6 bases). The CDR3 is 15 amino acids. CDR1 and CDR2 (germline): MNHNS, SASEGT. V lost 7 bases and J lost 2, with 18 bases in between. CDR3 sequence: CASISTGSRAYEQYF. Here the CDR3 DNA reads TGTGCCAGCATCTCAACAGGGTCTAGAGCCTACGAGCAGTACTTC.